The 21 T cell receptor beta chains given below trace back to one sample, sequenced in a study of shared clonotypes between healthy human individuals. Assay used: immunoSEQ multiplex PCR; TCRdb lists only in-frame clones, some missing. The sample includes some 2,000,000 clones, 95% seen only once; the top ten take 0.13%. Sequencing was carried out using naive CD4+ T cells sorted from blood. Subset in this sample: CD45RA+ positively selected. The receptors originated from a man between 18 and 35 years old in good health.

The genes are TRBV7-9 and TRBJ2-2; possible D gene TRBD1, 5 bases. The V gene's germline CDR1 is SEHNR and CDR2 FQNEAQ (reference sequence). The CDR3 runs to 13 residues. Trimming left V 5 bases short and J 7 bases short, with 11 bases between. The CDR3 is CASSAGWDGELFF. The DNA of the CDR3 is TGTGCCAGCAGCGCAGGGTGGGACGGGGAGCTGTTTTTT.

This clone has a single count. The chain combines TRBV19 with TRBJ2-5; 7 bases line up with TRBD1. This CDR3 comprises 15 residues. J gave up 4 bases and V 0 bases, and 5 bases lay outside the gene matches. CDR1 LNHDA and CDR2 SQIVND come from the germline V gene (reference sequence). The DNA of the CDR3 is TGTGCCAGTAGTATAGAGTCAGGGGGATCAGAGACCCAGTACTTC. The encoded protein is CASSIESGGSETQYF.

This chain uses TRBV6-5 with TRBJ2-5, with TRBD1 as a possible D gene (6 bases). V was pared by 2 bases and J by 7 bases, with 17 bases between. Germline-derived CDR1 and CDR2 are MNHEY and SVGAGI. CDR3 size: 15 residues. CDR3 coding DNA: TGTGCCAGCAGTTACCATAACAGGGAGAGGGGGACCCAGTACTTC. It codes for CASSYHNRERGTQYF.

The count of this clone is one. This rearrangement joins TRBV19 to TRBJ1-2; 7 nucleotides agree with TRBD1. The CDR3 covers 13 residues. With 10 bases clipped from V and 4 bases from J, the junction kept 9 bases outside the gene matches. In germline, CDR1 is LNHDA, CDR2 SQIVND (reference sequence). CDR3 sequence: CATFKQGSYGYTF. The CDR3 coding sequence is TGTGCCACCTTTAAACAGGGGAGCTATGGCTACACCTTC. The full variable domain, in which reference TRBV19 and TRBJ1-2 provide the parts outside the CDR3, is DGGITQSPKYLFRKEGQNVTLSCEQNLNHDAMYWYRQDPGQGLRLIYYSQIVNDFQKGDIAEGYSVSREKKESFPLTVTSAQKNPTAFYLCATFKQGSYGYTFGSGTRLTVV.

The gene calls are TRBV19 and TRBJ2-7; TRBD2 matches 7 bases. Germline V gives CDR1 LNHDA, CDR2 SQIVND (reference sequence). Trimming removed 4 bases from V and 2 bases from J; junction bases left unmatched: 5. The CDR3 extends over 14 amino acids. The CDR3 bases are TGTGCCAGTAGTAAAGGACTAGGCCCCTACGAGCAGTACTTC. Its translation: CASSKGLGPYEQYF.

The V call is TRBV18, the J call TRBJ2-7, with TRBD2 matching 11 bases. V lost 3 bases and J lost 6; bases outside the gene matches: 10. Germline CDR1 and CDR2: KGHSH and LQKENI. This CDR3 spans 16 amino acids. The CDR3 reads CASSPVAGGSLSEQYF. Here the CDR3 DNA reads TGTGCCAGCTCACCTGTAGCGGGAGGGTCCCTCTCCGAGCAGTACTTC.

V and J are TRBV5-1 and TRBJ2-1; D gene ambiguous. CDR3 length equals 12 residues. Trimming took 1 base from V and 10 from J, leaving 9 bases between them. Germline CDR1 SGHRS, CDR2 YFSETQ. The CDR3 region has the DNA TGCGCCAGCAGCTTGCAAGGGTTAGAGCAGTTCTTC. It is translated as CASSLQGLEQFF.

This clone has a single count. This rearrangement joins TRBV5-1 to TRBJ1-1; D call uncertain. The germline CDR1 and CDR2 sequences are SGHRS and YFSETQ. The CDR3 has 13 residues. V lost 5 bases and J lost 2, with 10 bases in between. In nucleotides, the CDR3 is TGCGCCAGCAGAGCTGACATCAACACTGAAGCTTTCTTT. Protein sequence: CASRADINTEAFF.

This rearrangement joins TRBV18 to TRBJ1-1; 7 bases fit TRBD1. Germline CDR1 and CDR2: KGHSH and LQKENI. Losses at the gene ends were 0 bases for V and 7 bases for J; bases not matched to a gene: 5. This CDR3 is 14 amino acids long. Here the CDR3 DNA reads TGTGCCAGCTCACCACCAGGGGGCTGGATTGAAGCTTTCTTT. This translates into CASSPPGGWIEAFF.

The CDR3 DNA is TGTGCCAGCAGTGAAGGGGACAGGGGTGGAAACACCATATATTTT. It translates to CASSEGDRGGNTIYF. J is TRBJ1-3 and V is TRBV6-1; 10 bases are shared with TRBD1. Per germline, CDR1 MNHNS and CDR2 SASEGT. This CDR3 comprises 15 residues. Trimming at V came to 1 base and at J to 3 bases, leaving 0 bases not matched to a gene.

This clone was seen just once. This chain uses TRBV4-1 with TRBJ2-7, with a weak D call TRBD1 (6 bases). The CDR3 has 17 residues. V dropped 1 base and J dropped 0 bases, with 16 bases sitting between them. Germline CDR1 reads MGHRA; CDR2 reads YSYEKL. The DNA for the CDR3 is TGCGCCAGCAGCCAAGTCTTGGGGGCGGGCCCCTCCTACGAGCAGTACTTC. The encoded protein is CASSQVLGAGPSYEQYF.

This clone showed up just once. V usage is TRBV6-8 and J usage is TRBJ1-1; 8 nucleotides agree with TRBD1. Germline assignment: CDR1 MNHGY and CDR2 SAAAGT. V was clipped by 1 base and J by 3 bases; unmatched bases: 1. This CDR3 spans 14 amino acids. The CDR3 nucleotides are TGTGCCAGCAGTTACTGGACAGGGTACACTGAAGCTTTCTTT. This gives the protein CASSYWTGYTEAFF.

The rearrangement links TRBV19 to TRBJ2-6; D is undetermined. The germline CDR1 and CDR2 sequences are LNHDA and SQIVND (reference sequence). V lost 3 bases, J lost 1 base, and 7 bases lay in between. The CDR3 consists of 15 residues. CDR3 in DNA: TGTGCCAGTAGTATGGGCGCGTCTGGGGCCAACGTCCTGACTTTC. It is translated as CASSMGASGANVLTF.

This clone was recorded once. The rearrangement joins TRBV6-5 to TRBJ1-3; D unresolved. The CDR3 length is 14 residues. Germline lookup yields CDR1 MNHEY and CDR2 SVGAGI. V lost 5 bases, J lost 0 bases, and 8 bases lay in between. In nucleotides, the CDR3 is TGTGCCAGCAGTACCGCTCCCTCTGGAAACACCATATATTTT. This sequence encodes CASSTAPSGNTIYF.

This clone has only one observation. Other DNA sequences in the sample encode the same CDR3. The rearrangement joins TRBV9 to TRBJ2-7; the match to TRBD1 covers 8 bases. From germline, CDR1 is SGDLS and CDR2 YYNGEE. The CDR3 runs 15 residues. The V and J ends lost 4 bases and 1 base, in that order; junction bases with no gene match: 7. The CDR3 loop reads CASSLGQGGSYEQYF. As DNA, the CDR3 is TGTGCCAGCAGCCTCGGACAGGGAGGTTCCTACGAGCAGTACTTC.

This chain connects TRBV19 to TRBJ1-5, with 9 nucleotides matching TRBD1. V lost 6 bases to trimming and J lost 1 base; unmatched junction nucleotides: 7. Germline lookup yields CDR1 LNHDA and CDR2 SQIVND (reference sequence). CDR3 length equals 16 residues. CDR3 sequence reads: CASRTLGTGSNQPQHF. DNA of the CDR3: TGTGCCAGTAGAACCCTTGGGACAGGGAGCAATCAGCCCCAGCATTTT.

This clone has a single count. The chain's CDR3 is CASSVTNTDTQYF. In DNA, the CDR3 is TGTGCCAGCAGTGTTACGAACACAGATACGCAGTATTTT. The chain recombines TRBV6-4 with TRBJ2-3; D not certain. The germline CDR1 and CDR2 sequences are MRHNA and SNTAGT. V lost 4 bases and J 2 bases, leaving 7 bases between the germline ends. The CDR3 sequence is 13 residues long.

This clone showed up just once. The V gene is TRBV11-3, the J gene TRBJ2-5, with 14 bases fitting TRBD2. V was pared by 4 bases and J by 5 bases, with 6 bases of the junction left unmatched. CDR1 and CDR2 (germline): SGHNT, YENEEA. The CDR3 runs 16 residues. The CDR3 here is CASSSGLAGAEETQYF. CDR3 nucleotide sequence: TGTGCCAGCAGCTCGGGACTAGCGGGAGCTGAGGAGACCCAGTACTTC.

The V gene is TRBV19, the J gene TRBJ2-5, with D perhaps TRBD1 (6 bases). Germline V gene sequence: CDR1 LNHDA, CDR2 SQIVND (reference sequence). Trimming cost V 6 bases and J 1 base, with 12 bases left between them. The CDR3 has 14 residues. The CDR3 region is CASSRDRFQETQYF. The CDR3 DNA sequence: TGTGCCAGTAGCAGAGACAGGTTCCAAGAGACCCAGTACTTC.

As concerns this clone: Other DNA sequences of this sample code for an identical CDR3. This rearrangement joins TRBV6-1 to TRBJ1-5; 10 bases map to TRBD1. The germline gives CDR1 MNHNS, CDR2 SASEGT. V shed 3 bases, J shed 7 bases, and the junction held 3 bases outside the gene matches. The CDR3 is 14 amino acids. The CDR3 reads CASSETGGRQPQHF. CDR3 bases: TGTGCCAGCAGTGAGACAGGGGGCAGACAGCCCCAGCATTTT.

On this clone itself: This could be a read error, since a much larger clone is one nucleotide away. In the same sample, other DNA sequences code for this CDR3. The V gene is TRBV11-2, the J gene TRBJ1-1; D unclear. Germline CDR1 and CDR2: SGHAT and FQNNGV. The length of the CDR3 is 12 residues. Trimming pared 0 bases from V and 2 bases from J, leaving 1 base between. Here the CDR3 DNA reads TGTGCCAGCAGCTTAGATAACACTGAAGCTTTCTTT. It specifies CASSLDNTEAFF.